The 13 T cell receptor beta chains presented below share a single source sample, sequenced in a study of long-term antiretroviral therapy in people with HIV. It was version v3.0 of the immunoSEQ assay that was run at survey level. The repertoire was sequenced with immunoSEQ multiplex PCR; TCRdb's copy has only in-frame clones and lacks some. Here the sample spans over 20,000 clones, around 82% being singletons. The specimen comprised unsorted PBMCs, sampled 3 years after starting antiretroviral therapy. These receptors came from a man aged 18 to 35 with HIV.

The chain has TRBV18 and TRBJ2-2; D may be TRBD1 or TRBD2 (5 bases each). This CDR3 is 15 amino acids long. Trimming pared 3 bases from V and 0 bases from J, leaving 8 bases between. In germline, CDR1 is KGHSH, CDR2 LQKENI. CDR3 residues: CASSPTGPNTGELFF. CDR3 nucleotides: TGTGCCAGCTCACCGACGGGACCGAACACCGGGGAGCTGTTTTTT.

This clone occurred a few times. Written as DNA, the CDR3 is TGTGCCAGCAGCGTAGAAGCCTATAATTCACCCCTCCACTTT. As protein: CASSVEAYNSPLHF. The rearrangement uses TRBV9 and TRBJ1-6; D remains ambiguous. This CDR3 region has 14 residues. Germline CDR1 is SGDLS and CDR2 is YYNGEE. V lost 0 bases and J 2 bases, leaving 3 bases between the germline ends.

The chain is built from TRBV2 and TRBJ2-7; D call uncertain. The CDR3 contains 15 residues. CDR1 SNHLY and CDR2 FYNNEI come from the germline V gene. V lost 1 base to trimming and J lost 0 bases, with 10 bases between them. The CDR3: CASSEGVRSSYEQYF. DNA of the CDR3: TGTGCCAGCAGTGAAGGGGTCAGGAGCTCCTACGAGCAGTACTTC.

The V call is TRBV2, the J call TRBJ1-1; TRBD1 agrees at 11 bases. Germline V gene lookup returns CDR1 SNHLY and CDR2 FYNNEI. The J segment lost 4 bases and the V segment lost 3 bases, leaving 1 base of the junction unmatched. The length of the CDR3 is 14 residues. The CDR3, as DNA: TGTGCCAGCAGTGACGGGACAGGGGGCACTGAAGCTTTCTTT. Translation gives CASSDGTGGTEAFF.

The chain uses TRBV4-2 and TRBJ2-5, with D unclear. The V gene's germline CDR1 is LGHNA and CDR2 YNFKEQ. The CDR3 is made up of 13 amino acids. Trimming took off 4 bases at V and 5 bases at J, with 11 bases between the two ends. CDR3 residues: CASSLNVDETQYF. CDR3 DNA sequence: TGTGCCAGCAGCCTAAACGTTGATGAGACCCAGTACTTC.

The V gene is TRBV11-2, the J gene TRBJ1-2; D call uncertain. The CDR3 is made up of 15 amino acids. Germline V gene sequence: CDR1 SGHAT, CDR2 FQNNGV. V lost 3 bases to trimming and J lost 4 bases, with 15 bases between them. CDR3 sequence: CASSFSFAASYGYTF. The CDR3 DNA reads as TGTGCCAGCAGCTTCAGCTTCGCCGCGTCCTATGGCTACACCTTC.

This chain joins TRBV6-5 and TRBJ1-2; D unclear. In germline, CDR1 is MNHEY, CDR2 SVGAGI. Trimming stripped 4 bases from V and 1 base from J, with 10 bases between. The CDR3 totals 14 residues. The CDR3 DNA sequence: TGTGCCAGCAGTTCAGGACCGAATAACTATGGCTACACCTTC. Its translation: CASSSGPNNYGYTF.

V is TRBV5-1 and J is TRBJ2-2; perhaps D is TRBD1 or TRBD2 (6 bases each). The CDR3 has 14 residues. From germline, CDR1 is SGHRS and CDR2 YFSETQ. The V and J ends lost 3 bases and 4 bases respectively, with 10 bases between them. CDR3 nucleotides: TGCGCCAGCAGCTGGAGGGGGAGCACCGGGGAGCTGTTTTTT. Translation: CASSWRGSTGELFF.

The chain couples TRBV6-1 to TRBJ2-1; D perhaps matches TRBD2 (6 bases). The CDR3 runs 14 residues. V was trimmed by 3 bases and J by 8 bases, leaving 14 bases between them. Germline-derived CDR1 and CDR2 are MNHNS and SASEGT. The chain's CDR3 is CASSEEGRSDEQFF. The CDR3 DNA is TGTGCCAGCAGTGAGGAGGGCAGGTCGGATGAGCAGTTCTTC.

The count of this clone is one. The gene calls are TRBV18 and TRBJ1-6, with 9 bases identical to TRBD1. This CDR3 comprises 15 residues. V lost 4 bases to trimming and J lost 8 bases; unmatched junction nucleotides: 6. Germline V CDR1 and CDR2: KGHSH, LQKENI. CDR3 in DNA: TGTGCCAGCTCACTCGGACAGGGGTTGTATTCACCCCTCCACTTT. Translating gives CASSLGQGLYSPLHF.

The rearrangement links TRBV5-1 to TRBJ2-5; D assignment may be TRBD1 or TRBD2 (5 bases each). Deletions cut 4 bases from V and 3 bases from J, with 16 bases between. Germline CDR1 reads SGHRS; CDR2 reads YFSETQ. CDR3 length equals 15 residues. The CDR3 nucleotides read TGCGCCAGCAGCGAAATGACCGGGACGGAAGAGACCCAGTACTTC. Translation gives CASSEMTGTEETQYF.

This rearrangement joins TRBV10-2 to TRBJ2-1; no reliable D call. The CDR3 has 14 amino acids. V lost 6 bases to trimming and J lost 0 bases, with 9 bases between them. Germline values: CDR1 WSHSY, CDR2 SAAADI. In DNA form, the CDR3 reads TGCGCCAGCAGATTGGCCAGCTCCTACAATGAGCAGTTCTTC. The encoded protein is CASRLASSYNEQFF.

The gene calls are TRBV6-6 and TRBJ2-1, with 7 bases aligning to TRBD1. CDR1 is MNHNY and CDR2 is SVGAGI in the germline V gene (reference sequence). The J segment lost 2 bases and the V segment lost 10 bases, leaving 5 bases of the junction unmatched. CDR3 size: 13 residues. The CDR3 coding sequence is TGTGCCACCCAGACAGGGACCTACAATGAGCAGTTCTTC. It encodes CATQTGTYNEQFF.